This TCR beta chain is drawn from a study of cytomegalovirus exposure and HLA in healthy donors. At the level of the study: HLA-typed donors contributed about 85 million unique TCRs, which were held in an early data release.

A few counts support this clone. The antigen is unknown. Germline loops: CDR1 WNHNN, CDR2 SYGVQD (reference sequence). The CDR3 sequence is 15 residues long. The J segment lost 6 bases and the V segment lost 6 bases, leaving 10 bases of the junction unmatched. Whole-study results and caveats: When analyzed later, a missense DCLRE1C variant was found to be linked to TCR beta V- and J-gene trimming. Apart from CMV serostatus, no immune exposure information was available.

In the PCR, 60 Vbeta and 13 Jbeta primers were used. Authors' processing steps: Unique TCR beta chains numbered around 80 million in a later analysis, with about 11 million shared. The repertoire was sequenced with immunoSEQ multiplex PCR; TCRdb's copy has only in-frame clones and lacks some. V, J and clone size were drawn from that table, and D and trimming were deduced from the DNA. The profile shows 150,000 to 200,000 clones, 75% to 85% of them singletons. The chain is built from TRBV10-1 and TRBJ2-3, with 9 bases matching TRBD1. The sequence came from a woman younger than 30 in good health and CMV-seropositive. The sequenced material came from PBMCs. The CDR3 region is CASSPPGQGLDTQYF. The CDR3 DNA follows: TGCGCCAGCAGCCCACCGGGACAGGGTTTGGATACGCAGTATTTT.